Each of the 2 T cell receptor beta chains below was sequenced from the same sample in a study of T cell responses to AZD1222 COVID-19 vaccine. Profiled with immunoSEQ multiplex PCR; TCRdb holds only in-frame clones, not every one. The sample records some 150,000 clones, roughly 90% being singletons. Here the sequenced sample was peripheral blood, taken 28 days after the second AZD1222 dose. These receptors were taken from an adult who received the AZD1222 COVID-19 vaccine.

The rearrangement links TRBV9 to TRBJ1-3; no clear D gene. The CDR3 has 15 amino acids. Germline CDR1 and CDR2: SGDLS and YYNGEE. Trimming left V 4 bases short and J 1 base short, with 12 bases between. DNA for the CDR3: TGTGCCAGCAGCCAGACAATTTCGTCTGGAAACACCATATATTTT. Protein: CASSQTISSGNTIYF.

This chain connects TRBV6-6 to TRBJ1-6; D gene ambiguous. This CDR3 comprises 13 residues. Germline V gene lookup returns CDR1 MNHNY and CDR2 SVGAGI (reference sequence). V was cut by 10 bases and J by 8 bases, with 15 bases left in between. CDR3 nucleotides: TGTGCCACCGCCGGCGGCCCCTATTCACCCCTCCACTTT. It codes for CATAGGPYSPLHF.